Given below is one T cell receptor (beta chain) in context. Its antigen remains unknown. The data belong to a study of cytomegalovirus exposure and HLA in healthy donors. Looked up from germline, CDR1 is SNHLY and CDR2 is FYNNEI. This CDR3 comprises 13 residues. V lost 6 bases, J lost 1 base, and 2 bases stayed unmatched. Study-level findings and limits: A likely sequencing artifact accounted for one observed cluster of highly shared sequence variants. A later analysis found TCR association rates differed by HLA locus, highest for DRB1 and lowest for HLA-C.

Primers included in the PCR were 60 Vbeta and 13 Jbeta primers. Authors' processing steps: Later, 75 million to 100 million unique TCR beta chains were counted in an analysis, and 8.5 million to 13 million of them were shared. The protocol was immunoSEQ multiplex PCR, while the TCRdb copy is restricted to in-frame clones and leaves out a portion. That table furnishes V, J and clone size, whereas the DNA furnished D and trimming. The sample lists around 150,000 clones, around 77% occurring once. The receptor's source is a man in his thirties or forties in good health and CMV-seronegative. Input material: PBMCs. The chain couples TRBV2 to TRBJ2-5, with TRBD1 matching over 7 bases. The CDR3 loop is CASRRDSQETQYF. The CDR3 DNA is TGTGCCAGCAGGAGGGACAGCCAAGAGACCCAGTACTTC.